These 8 T cell receptor beta chains were sequenced from one sample in a study of blood T cell repertoires in COVID-19. Clones were sequenced by immunoSEQ multiplex PCR, and TCRdb holds only the in-frame ones, with some missing. The repertoire has around 280,000 clones, 86% of them found once; the top ten carry 2.1%. Sequencing was carried out using peripheral blood. The receptors were sampled from a woman aged 25 to 45 who had recovered from COVID-19.

The chain combines TRBV28 with TRBJ2-3, with 7 positions matching TRBD1. The ends lost 5 bases at V and 5 bases at J; junction bases unmatched: 10. The CDR3 sequence is 15 residues long. CDR1 and CDR2 (germline): MDHEN, SYDVKM. DNA of the CDR3: TGTGCCAGCAGTCCAGACCTCGGGACAGAAGATACGCAGTATTTT. Its protein product is CASSPDLGTEDTQYF.

This chain joins TRBV6-2 or TRBV6-3 and TRBJ1-1, with D unresolved. V was clipped by 5 bases and J by 1 base, with 14 bases between them. The CDR3 extends over 15 amino acids. Germline V lookup: CDR1 MNHEY, CDR2 SVGEGT. As DNA, the CDR3 is TGTGCCAGCAGTGACCAAATAGGAGGGAACACTGAAGCTTTCTTT. Its translation is CASSDQIGGNTEAFF.

CDR3 protein: CASNTGDQPQHF. The CDR3 coding sequence is TGTGCCAGCAATACAGGGGATCAGCCCCAGCATTTT. This sequence joins TRBV6-5 and TRBJ1-5, with TRBD1 identical over 7 bases. Germline-derived CDR1 and CDR2 are MNHEY and SVGAGI. With 7 bases clipped from V and 5 bases from J, the junction kept 2 bases outside the gene matches. The CDR3 has 12 residues.

This chain uses TRBV3-1 (or the pseudogene TRBV3-2) with TRBJ2-1; tentatively, D is TRBD1 (5 bases). V was cut by 6 bases and J by 9 bases, with 18 bases left in between. The CDR3 runs 14 residues. Germline values: CDR1 LGHDT, CDR2 YNNKEL (reference sequence). CDR3 region: CASSSQGTYGEQFF. Written as DNA, the CDR3 is TGTGCCAGCAGTTCCCAGGGAACTTATGGTGAGCAGTTCTTC.

The CDR3 DNA reads as TGTGCCAGCAGCTCGGGACAGGGTGGATCACCCCTCCACTTT. It yields the protein CASSSGQGGSPLHF. This chain links TRBV7-2 with TRBJ1-6, with TRBD1 matching over 9 bases. Germline V gene data show CDR1 as SGHTA and CDR2 as FQGNSA. This CDR3 contains 14 residues. V shed 4 bases, J shed 10 bases, and the junction held 5 bases outside the gene matches.

The chain has TRBV19 and TRBJ1-1, with D possibly TRBD1 on 5 matching bases. V gave up 10 bases and J gave up 2 bases, with 11 bases separating them. CDR3 size: 12 residues. Germline lookup yields CDR1 LNHDA and CDR2 SQIVND (reference sequence). In DNA form, the CDR3 reads TGTGCCACTCAGACAGCAAACACTGAAGCTTTCTTT. Translated, it gives CATQTANTEAFF.

The gene calls are TRBV24-1 and TRBJ2-7; perhaps TRBD1 as D (6 bases). V was clipped by 4 bases and J by 4 bases, with 10 bases between them. Germline CDR1 KGHDR, CDR2 SFDVKD. The CDR3 is 13 residues long. The CDR3 coding sequence is TGTGCCACCAGTGAGGACAGCACTTACGAGCAGTACTTC. This codes for CATSEDSTYEQYF.

J is TRBJ1-1 and V is TRBV5-1; TRBD1 agrees at 7 bases. Germline V gene lookup returns CDR1 SGHRS and CDR2 YFSETQ. The V segment lost 3 bases and the J segment 0 bases; nucleotides outside the gene matches: 5. The CDR3 has 15 residues. CDR3 nucleotide sequence: TGCGCCAGCAGCTGGGGCACAGGGGTGAACACTGAAGCTTTCTTT. This gives the protein CASSWGTGVNTEAFF.